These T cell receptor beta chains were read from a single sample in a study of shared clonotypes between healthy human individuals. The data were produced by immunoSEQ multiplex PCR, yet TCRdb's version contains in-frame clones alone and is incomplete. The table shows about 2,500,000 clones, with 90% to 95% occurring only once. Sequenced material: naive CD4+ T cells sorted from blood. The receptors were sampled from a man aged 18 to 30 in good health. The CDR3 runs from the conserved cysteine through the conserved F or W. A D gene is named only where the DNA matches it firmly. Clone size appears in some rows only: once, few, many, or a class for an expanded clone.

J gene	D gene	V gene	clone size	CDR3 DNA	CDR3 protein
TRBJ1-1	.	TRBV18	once	TGTGCCAGCTCACCAGGGACGGCAAGTCGCACTGAAGCTTTCTTT	CASSPGTASRTEAFF
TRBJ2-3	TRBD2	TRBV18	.	TGTGCCAGCTCACCGGCCGTAGGCGGGGGGGAAGTGGATACGCAGTATTTT	CASSPAVGGGEVDTQYF
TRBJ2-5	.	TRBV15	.	TGTGCCACCAGCAGAGACCTAATTGAGACCCAGTACTTC	CATSRDLIETQYF
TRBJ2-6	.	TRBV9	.	TGTGCCAGCAGCCCAGGGTGGGCACTAGGATCCCCTGGGGCCAACGTCCTGACTTTC	CASSPGWALGSPGANVLTF
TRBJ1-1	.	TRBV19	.	TGTGCCTCACTGGGGGGCCCTCCGAACACTGAAGCTTTCTTT	CASLGGPPNTEAFF
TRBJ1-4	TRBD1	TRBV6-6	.	TGTGCCAGCAGGGGACAGGGGGATCAAGGGGAAAAACTGTTTTTT	CASRGQGDQGEKLFF
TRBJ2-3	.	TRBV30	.	TGTGCCTCGAAGTCAGATACGCAGTATTTT	CASKSDTQYF
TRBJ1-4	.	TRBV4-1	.	TGCGCCAGCAGCCATCCCCGGGCCCAAAATGAAAAACTGTTTTTT	CASSHPRAQNEKLFF
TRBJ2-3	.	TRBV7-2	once	TGTGCCAGCAGCTTAGAGGGTAATAAGGCAGATACGCAGTATTTT	CASSLEGNKADTQYF
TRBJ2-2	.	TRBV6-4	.	TGTGCCAGCAGTGACGAACTTAACACCGGGGAGCTGTTTTTT	CASSDELNTGELFF
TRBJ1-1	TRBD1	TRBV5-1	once	TGCGCCAGCAGCCCGCCGACAGGGACCCTAGCATCTGAAGCTTTCTTT	CASSPPTGTLASEAFF
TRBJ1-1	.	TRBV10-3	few	TGTGCCACTGGGCAGGGTAAGAACTTTGGTGAAGCTTTCTTT	CATGQGKNFGEAFF
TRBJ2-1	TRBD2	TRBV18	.	TGTGCCAGCTCACTCGGACTAGCGGGAGCTGATGAGCAGTTCTTC	CASSLGLAGADEQFF
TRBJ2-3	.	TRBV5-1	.	TGCGCCAGCAGCTTGGGGGGAGACACAGATACGCAGTATTTT	CASSLGGDTDTQYF
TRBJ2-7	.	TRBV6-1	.	TGTGCCAGCAATCGGGACGGTTACTACGAGCAGTACTTC	CASNRDGYYEQYF
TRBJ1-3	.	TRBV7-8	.	TGTGCCAGCAGCGCCCAAGGACTGGACTCTGGAAACACCATATATTTT	CASSAQGLDSGNTIYF
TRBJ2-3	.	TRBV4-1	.	TGCGCCAGCAGCCAAGTAGGGTTAAGCACAGATACGCAGTATTTT	CASSQVGLSTDTQYF
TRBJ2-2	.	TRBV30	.	TGTGCCTGGAGTGAGAACACCGGGGAGCTGTTTTTT	CAWSENTGELFF
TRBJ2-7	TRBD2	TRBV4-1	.	TGCGCCAGCAGCCAAGTACAGATACTGGGACTAGCGGACCGAGACGAGCAGTACTTC	CASSQVQILGLADRDEQYF
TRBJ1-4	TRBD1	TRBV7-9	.	TGTGCCAGCAGCTTAGGGGACAGAGAGTATGAAAAACTGTTTTTT	CASSLGDREYEKLFF
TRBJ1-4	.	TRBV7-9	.	TGTGCCAGCAGGGCGAACAGGGATCTTCGGGAAAAACTGTTTTTT	CASRANRDLREKLFF
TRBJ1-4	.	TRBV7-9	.	TGTGCCAGCAGCTTAGTAGATCGGCTGAGTGGAAATGAAAAACTGTTTTTT	CASSLVDRLSGNEKLFF
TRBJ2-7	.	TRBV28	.	TGTGCCAGCAGGCCCGGCGGGACAGCGACCAACTCCTACGAGCAGTACTTC	CASRPGGTATNSYEQYF
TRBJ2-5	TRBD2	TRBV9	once	TGTGCCAGCAGCATCGGACTAGCGGGGGAAGAGACCCAGTACTTC	CASSIGLAGEETQYF
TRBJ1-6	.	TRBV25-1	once	TGTGCCAGCAGTGAATCCGGAGGGCGCGGTTCACCCCTCCACTTT	CASSESGGRGSPLHF
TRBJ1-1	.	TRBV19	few	TGTGCCAGTAGTATAGACTGGACCCAGGGTAGCACTGAAGCTTTCTTT	CASSIDWTQGSTEAFF
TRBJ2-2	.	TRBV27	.	TGTGCCAGCAGTCCGGGGCTTACGAACACCGGGGAGCTGTTTTTT	CASSPGLTNTGELFF
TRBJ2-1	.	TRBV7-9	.	TGTGCCAGCAGCCCATCGACCTACAATGAGCAGTTCTTC	CASSPSTYNEQFF
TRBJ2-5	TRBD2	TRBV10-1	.	TGCGCCAGCAGTTCCAGCGGGGGAACTCAAGAGACCCAGTACTTC	CASSSSGGTQETQYF
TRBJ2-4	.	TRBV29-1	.	TGCAGCGTTGAAGATCCCAGGGGGGTAAACATTCAGTACTTC	CSVEDPRGVNIQYF
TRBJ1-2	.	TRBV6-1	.	TGTGCCAGCAGGGACAGCTTTGGCTACACCTTC	CASRDSFGYTF
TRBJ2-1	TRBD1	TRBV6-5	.	TGTGCCAGCAGCGGGACAGGGGTCCCCTACAATGAGCAGTTCTTC	CASSGTGVPYNEQFF
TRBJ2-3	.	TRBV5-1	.	TGCGCCAGCAGCTTGGGGACACCAACAGATACGCAGTATTTT	CASSLGTPTDTQYF
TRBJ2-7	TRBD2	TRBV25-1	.	TGTGCCAGCAGTCCAGGGGGACTAGCGGCATCCTACGAGCAGTACTTC	CASSPGGLAASYEQYF
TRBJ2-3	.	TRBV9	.	TGTGCCAGCAGCGTAGCCCCGGTAGACACAGATACGCAGTATTTT	CASSVAPVDTDTQYF
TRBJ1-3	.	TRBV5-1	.	TGCGCCAGCAGCTTGGCCGGGACAACCGGAAACACCATATATTTT	CASSLAGTTGNTIYF
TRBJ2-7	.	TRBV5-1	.	TGCGCCAGCAGCAAGGGCTTCGAGGACGAGCAGTACTTC	CASSKGFEDEQYF
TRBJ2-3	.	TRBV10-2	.	TGCGCCAGCAGAAGAGCAGATACGCAGTATTTT	CASRRADTQYF
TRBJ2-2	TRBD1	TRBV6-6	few	TGTGCCAGCAGCCTCACCACGACAGGGGCGGGCGGGGAGCTGTTTTTT	CASSLTTTGAGGELFF
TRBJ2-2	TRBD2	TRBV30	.	TGTGCCTGGAGCACTCTCCGGACTAGCGGGTACACCGGGGAGCTGTTTTTT	CAWSTLRTSGYTGELFF
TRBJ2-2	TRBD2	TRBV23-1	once	TGCGCCAGCAGTCAAGATGGGACTAGCGCACCGAACACCGGGGAGCTGTTTTTT	CASSQDGTSAPNTGELFF
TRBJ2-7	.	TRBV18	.	TGTGCCAGCTCACCAAGCATGTACGAGCAGTACTTC	CASSPSMYEQYF
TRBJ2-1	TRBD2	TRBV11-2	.	TGTGCCAGCAGCTCGAAGCGGGGCCCCTCCTACAATGAGCAGTTCTTC	CASSSKRGPSYNEQFF
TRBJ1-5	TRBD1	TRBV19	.	TGTGCCAGTAGTATAATCGGGACAGGGGTGTATCAGCCCCAGCATTTT	CASSIIGTGVYQPQHF
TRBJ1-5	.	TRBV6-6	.	TGTGCCAGCAGTTACTCTAAGTCAGGGCCATATCAGCCCCAGCATTTT	CASSYSKSGPYQPQHF
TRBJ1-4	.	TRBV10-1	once	TGCGCCAGCAGTGAGGTGGCCGACGCAACTAATGAAAAACTGTTTTTT	CASSEVADATNEKLFF
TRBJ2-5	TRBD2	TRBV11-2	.	TGTGCCAGCAGCCCCCCCGGGGGGGCAATCCAAGAGACCCAGTACTTC	CASSPPGGAIQETQYF
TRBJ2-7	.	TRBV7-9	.	TGTGCCAGCAGTTTAGATAAATCCTACGAGCAGTACTTC	CASSLDKSYEQYF
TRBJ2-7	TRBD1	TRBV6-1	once	TGTGCCAGCAGGGGACAGGGGATCTCCTACGAGCAGTACTTC	CASRGQGISYEQYF
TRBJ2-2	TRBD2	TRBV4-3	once	TGCGCCAGCAGCCAAGATAGCCTAGCGGGATACGGGATTGGGGAGCTGTTTTTT	CASSQDSLAGYGIGELFF
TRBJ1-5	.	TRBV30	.	TGTGCCTGGAGTGAGGGTTTGATGGAGCCCCAGCATTTT	CAWSEGLMEPQHF